This TCR beta chain was identified during a study of blood T cell repertoires in COVID-19. Study as a whole: The study drew acute and convalescent COVID-19 samples from the United States, Italy and Spain.

The method was immunoSEQ multiplex PCR; TCRdb's version includes in-frame clones alone and lacks a portion of them. The sample has roughly 230,000 clones, approximately 88% seen once. Germline lookup yields CDR1 DFQATT and CDR2 SNEGSKA (reference sequence). The CDR3 has 13 residues. Trimming pared 3 bases from V and 2 bases from J, leaving 9 bases between. This clonotype was obtained from a man in his forties or fifties with acute or convalescent COVID-19. Source material: peripheral blood. The chain combines TRBV20-1 with TRBJ2-3, with a weak D call TRBD1 (6 bases). The CDR3 DNA reads TGCAGTGCTAGTTGGGGGCCCACAGATACGCAGTATTTT. Translating gives CSASWGPTDTQYF.